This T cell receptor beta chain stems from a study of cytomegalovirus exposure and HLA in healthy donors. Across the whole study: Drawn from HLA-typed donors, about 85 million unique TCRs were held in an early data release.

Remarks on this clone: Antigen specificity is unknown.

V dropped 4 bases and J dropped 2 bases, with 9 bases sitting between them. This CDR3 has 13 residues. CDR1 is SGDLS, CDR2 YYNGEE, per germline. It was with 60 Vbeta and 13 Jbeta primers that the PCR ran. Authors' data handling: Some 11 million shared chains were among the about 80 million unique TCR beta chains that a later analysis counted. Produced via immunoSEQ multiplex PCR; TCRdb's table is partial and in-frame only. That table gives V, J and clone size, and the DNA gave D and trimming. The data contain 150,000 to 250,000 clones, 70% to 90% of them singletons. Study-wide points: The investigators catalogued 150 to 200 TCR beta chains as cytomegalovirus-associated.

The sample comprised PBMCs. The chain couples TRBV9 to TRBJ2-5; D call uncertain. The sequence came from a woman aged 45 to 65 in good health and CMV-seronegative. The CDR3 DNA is TGTGCCAGCAGCTCCCAGATGCAAGAGACCCAGTACTTC. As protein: CASSSQMQETQYF.